These 32 T cell receptor beta chains were all obtained from the same sample, sequenced in a study of response to subunit inactivated influenza vaccine. TCRdb recomputed calls from the RT-PCR reads with MiXCR, one row per CDR3 protein. Found here are about 540,000 distinct CDR3 sequences, approximately 24% of them singletons; the top ten hold around 2.8%. This sample also belongs to another study, concerning T cells expressing NK-cell markers. This second study says: TCR beta libraries carry UMIs added by 5'RACE template switching.

This sample comprised CD4+ T cells sorted from PBMCs, obtained roughly 12 days after vaccination. Every receptor here comes from a man in his fifties who received an inactivated influenza vaccine.

This clonotype was picked up a small number of times. The V call is TRBV15, the J call TRBJ2-3; no reliable D call. Between the trimmed V and J ends, which lost 0 bases and 4 bases, there was a span of 5 bases. The CDR3 is 13 amino acids. CDR1 is LNHNV, CDR2 YYDKDF, per germline (reference sequence). The CDR3 DNA reads TGTGCCACCAGCAGAGAACCCGCAGATACGCAGTATTTT. Translating gives CATSREPADTQYF. Combining the CDR3 with reference TRBV15 and TRBJ2-3 gives the whole variable domain DAMVIQNPRYQVTQFGKPVTLSCSQTLNHNVMYWYQQKSSQAPKLLFHYYDKDFNNEADTPDNFQSRRPNTSFCFLDIRSPGLGDTAMYLCATSREPADTQYFGPGTRLTVL.

This clonotype occurred a few times. The V gene is TRBV12-3 or TRBV12-4, the J gene TRBJ2-5; D is undetermined. The CDR3 loop spans 12 amino acids. The V end was cut by 6 bases, the J end by 4 bases, with 9 bases between. This chain's CDR3 is CASSRVGETQYF. The CDR3 region has the DNA TGTGCCAGCAGCCGTGTGGGAGAGACCCAGTACTTC.

The table lists this clonotype with a few counts. CDR3 region: CASSKGSTGKQETQYF. CDR3 coding DNA: TGTGCCAGCAGCAAAGGATCGACAGGAAAACAAGAGACCCAGTACTTC. V gene TRBV13 combines with J gene TRBJ2-5, with D tentatively TRBD1 (6 bases). Germline CDR1 is PRHDT and CDR2 is FYEKMQ (reference sequence). The CDR3 length is 16 residues. The V end was cut by 5 bases, the J end by 2 bases, with 18 bases between.

The V gene is TRBV12-3 or TRBV12-4, the J gene TRBJ1-4; the D gene is possibly TRBD1 (5 bases). V gave up 8 bases and J gave up 7 bases, with 14 bases separating them. The CDR3 is made up of 13 amino acids. The CDR3 DNA reads as TGTGCCAGCGCGGACACCGCGAGTGAAAAACTGTTTTTT. It specifies CASADTASEKLFF.

This clonotype was seen at least ten times. The chain combines TRBV11-2 with TRBJ2-1; 8 bases map to TRBD1. J was trimmed by 0 bases and V by 1 base; bases with no gene match: 2. CDR1 is SGHAT, CDR2 FQNNGV, per germline. CDR3 size: 16 residues. CDR3: CASSLVGTGSYNEQFF. DNA for the CDR3: TGTGCCAGCAGCTTAGTCGGGACAGGCTCCTACAATGAGCAGTTCTTC.

In its sample, this clonotype was seen a few times. This chain links TRBV29-1 with TRBJ2-5; possibly TRBD2 for D (6 bases). The CDR3 sequence is 15 residues long. Trimming cost V 6 bases and J 4 bases, with 21 bases left between them. Germline V gene sequence: CDR1 SQVTM, CDR2 ANQGSEA. The chain's CDR3 is CSVRRWGESGETQYF. The CDR3 nucleotides are TGCAGCGTACGTCGGTGGGGGGAGTCGGGAGAGACCCAGTACTTC.

The chain combines TRBV20-1 with TRBJ2-7; 13 bases map to TRBD2. V lost 5 bases to trimming and J lost 6 bases; unmatched junction nucleotides: 4. The germline gives CDR1 DFQATT, CDR2 SNEGSKA (reference sequence). This CDR3 has 13 residues. CDR3 region: CSAPGTSGTEQYF. CDR3 nucleotides: TGCAGTGCTCCTGGGACTAGCGGGACCGAGCAGTACTTC.

This clonotype was seen repeatedly, ten times or more. V usage is TRBV29-1 and J usage is TRBJ2-5; 9 nucleotides match TRBD2. The germline CDR1 and CDR2 sequences are SQVTM and ANQGSEA. V shed 6 bases, J shed 0 bases, and the junction held 2 bases outside the gene matches. This CDR3 is 13 amino acids long. CDR3 in DNA: TGCAGCGTGCGGGGGGGGTACCAAGAGACCCAGTACTTC. It yields the protein CSVRGGYQETQYF.

The chain's CDR3 is CSVGGRWNEKLFF. The CDR3 DNA is TGCAGCGTCGGGGGCCGTTGGAATGAAAAACTGTTTTTT. This chain joins TRBV29-1 and TRBJ1-4; a possible D gene is TRBD1 (6 bases). Trimming removed 6 bases at V and 5 bases at J, with 13 bases between. Germline V gene lookup returns CDR1 SQVTM and CDR2 ANQGSEA. The CDR3 is 13 amino acids.

J is TRBJ2-7 and V is TRBV7-2; weak D call: TRBD2 (6 bases). V lost 4 bases and J 6 bases, leaving 10 bases between the germline ends. The germline V gene encodes CDR1 SGHTA and CDR2 FQGNSA. The CDR3 loop spans 12 amino acids. The CDR3 DNA is TGTGCCAGCAGCTGGGGGGTTGGCGAGCAGTACTTC. Translation: CASSWGVGEQYF.

The chain carries TRBV6-2 or TRBV6-3 and TRBJ2-7; tentative D call: TRBD1 (6 bases). The germline CDR1 and CDR2 sequences are MNHEY and SVGEGT. This CDR3 is 16 amino acids long. The V end was cut by 6 bases, the J end by 2 bases, with 20 bases between. CDR3 sequence: CASREARQGMTYEQYF. For the CDR3, the DNA is TGTGCCAGCAGGGAGGCAAGGCAGGGGATGACCTACGAGCAGTACTTC.

In this sample, this clonotype turned up a few times. The rearrangement uses TRBV4-2 and TRBJ2-3; the match to TRBD2 covers 8 bases. From germline, CDR1 is LGHNA and CDR2 YNFKEQ. The CDR3 is made up of 15 amino acids. V lost 0 bases and J lost 4; bases outside the gene matches: 3. The CDR3 DNA reads TGTGCCAGCAGCCAAGAGCCAGCGGGGGCAGATACGCAGTATTTT. Encoded protein: CASSQEPAGADTQYF.

This clonotype was seen a single time. The chain has TRBV3-1 and TRBJ2-1; 12 positions match TRBD2. From germline, CDR1 is LGHDT and CDR2 YNNKEL (reference sequence). Trimming took 4 bases from V and 1 from J; bases not matched to a gene: 14. CDR3 length equals 20 residues. The CDR3 sequence: CASSLQLAGGTPTSYNEQFF. In DNA form, the CDR3 reads TGTGCCAGCAGCCTACAACTAGCGGGGGGCACCCCTACATCCTACAATGAGCAGTTCTTC.

The chain uses TRBV6-6 and TRBJ2-5, with a possible D match to TRBD2 (5 bases). The V gene's germline CDR1 is MNHNY and CDR2 SVGAGI (reference sequence). The CDR3 consists of 13 residues. V was shortened by 7 bases and J by 5 bases, with 14 bases between the two germline ends. CDR3 sequence (DNA): TGTGCCAGCACCCGAGACTATATCGAGACCCAGTACTTC. This gives the protein CASTRDYIETQYF.

The CDR3 DNA sequence: TGCGCCAGCAGCCAAGATATCTCGGCGGGGGGGCTTGAGCAGTACTTC. Amino acid sequence: CASSQDISAGGLEQYF. The chain employs TRBV4-1 and TRBJ2-7, with TRBD2 matching over 9 bases. The CDR3 has 16 residues. Trimming took 0 bases from V and 7 from J; bases not matched to a gene: 10. The V gene's germline CDR1 is MGHRA and CDR2 YSYEKL.

This clonotype was seen more than once but under ten times. The V and J genes are TRBV11-2 and TRBJ2-2; 9 bases agree with TRBD1. The junction had 17 bases not matched to a gene; V was cut back by 2 bases and J by 4 bases. CDR1 is SGHAT and CDR2 is FQNNGV in the germline V gene. CDR3 size: 20 residues. CDR3 sequence: CASSLRRGQGVLQRTGELFF. The CDR3 nucleotides read TGTGCCAGCAGCTTAAGGCGGGGACAGGGTGTTCTTCAACGCACCGGGGAGCTGTTTTTT.

The chain is built from TRBV6-2 or TRBV6-3 and TRBJ1-1; tentatively, D is TRBD1 (5 bases). The CDR3 loop spans 17 amino acids. The V gene's germline CDR1 is MNHEY and CDR2 SVGEGT. Deletions cut 2 bases from V and 4 bases from J, with 20 bases between. The CDR3 here is CASSYGEVGTRLTEAFF. CDR3 DNA: TGTGCCAGCAGTTACGGAGAGGTAGGGACCCGGCTCACTGAAGCTTTCTTT.

The chain combines TRBV30 with TRBJ1-3; D gene uncertain. CDR1 is GTSNPN, CDR2 SVGIG, per germline (reference sequence). The V end was cut by 1 base, the J end by 8 bases, with 6 bases between. The CDR3 runs 11 residues. For the CDR3, the DNA is TGTGCCTGGAGTGGGCGAGACACCATATATTTT. Its translation: CAWSGRDTIYF.

This clonotype was picked up a small number of times. In nucleotides, the CDR3 is TGTGCCAGCAGCTCCCGGACTAGCGGCCAAGAGACCCAGTACTTC. It yields the protein CASSSRTSGQETQYF. This sequence joins TRBV7-2 and TRBJ2-5; 10 positions agree with TRBD2. The CDR3 spans 15 residues. The germline V gene has CDR1 SGHTA and CDR2 FQGNSA. V dropped 4 bases and J dropped 1; count of bases not matched to a gene: 3.

The genes are TRBV12-3 or TRBV12-4 and TRBJ1-5; possibly TRBD1 for D (5 bases). Between the trimmed V and J ends, which lost 5 bases and 9 bases, there was a span of 14 bases. This CDR3 region has 13 residues. The CDR3: CASSQDITTPQHF. In DNA, the CDR3 is TGTGCCAGCAGTCAGGACATCACTACGCCCCAGCATTTT.

This clonotype was found a few times. The chain uses TRBV5-1 and TRBJ2-5; possible D gene TRBD1, 6 bases. The CDR3 is made up of 13 amino acids. Looked up from germline, CDR1 is SGHRS and CDR2 is YFSETQ. V lost 4 bases and J lost 1, with 8 bases in between. CDR3 residues: CASSATGQETQYF. The CDR3 DNA reads as TGCGCCAGCAGCGCGACAGGCCAAGAGACCCAGTACTTC.

This clonotype was seen more than once but under ten times. The chain is built from TRBV6-1 and TRBJ2-7, with D maybe TRBD2 (5 bases). The CDR3 covers 13 residues. Trimming took off 6 bases at V and 7 bases at J, with 16 bases between the two ends. Germline loops: CDR1 MNHNS, CDR2 SASEGT. CDR3 sequence: CASRVREASEQYF. The CDR3 bases are TGTGCCAGCAGGGTCCGGGAAGCCTCGGAGCAGTACTTC.

This clonotype was counted between two and nine times. V usage is TRBV5-4 and J usage is TRBJ1-2; 8 nucleotides agree with TRBD1. The germline V gene encodes CDR1 SGHNT and CDR2 YYREEE (reference sequence). With 0 bases clipped from V and 0 bases from J, the junction kept 4 bases outside the gene matches. The CDR3 is 16 residues long. CDR3 bases: TGTGCCAGCAGCTTGGCGACAGGGGATCCTAACTATGGCTACACCTTC. Amino acid sequence: CASSLATGDPNYGYTF.

This clonotype has just a few counts. One end of the junction fails to match germline, which may point to a read error. The genes are TRBV5-1 and TRBJ2-1; 13 bases align to TRBD2. This CDR3 has 17 amino acids. Germline CDR1 SGHRS, CDR2 YFSETQ. The CDR3 loop is CASSVDGTSGIYHEQFF. CDR3 coding DNA: TGCGCCAGCAGCGTTGACGGGACTAGCGGGATCTACCATGAGCAGTTCTTC.

The chain links TRBV4-3 to TRBJ2-5; no definite D call. V lost 2 bases, J lost 2 bases, and 9 bases lay in between. CDR1 and CDR2 (germline): LGHNA, YSLEER. The CDR3 covers 14 residues. The CDR3 spells CASSQMSGQETQYF. The CDR3 DNA is TGCGCCAGCAGCCAAATGTCAGGTCAAGAGACCCAGTACTTC.

The gene calls are TRBV7-2 and TRBJ1-1; 7 bases map to TRBD1. The CDR3 is 13 residues long. In germline, CDR1 is SGHTA, CDR2 FQGNSA. The trim removed 5 bases at V and 6 bases at J, leaving 6 bases unmatched. For the CDR3, the DNA is TGTGCCAGCAGCCGACAGGGTATTTCTGAAGCTTTCTTT. Translated: CASSRQGISEAFF. The entire variable domain, with the rest obtained from reference TRBV7-2 and TRBJ1-1, is as follows: GAGVSQSPSNKVTEKGKDVELRCDPISGHTALYWYRQSLGQGLEFLIYFQGNSAPDKSGLPSDRFSAERTGGSVSTLTIQRTQQEDSAVYLCASSRQGISEAFFGQGTRLTVV.

The gene calls are TRBV19 and TRBJ2-4; D unclear. The V end lost 8 bases, the J end lost 9 bases, and 14 bases lay between the germline ends. The CDR3 extends over 12 amino acids. Germline V gives CDR1 LNHDA, CDR2 SQIVND (reference sequence). CDR3 nucleotide sequence: TGTGCCAGTGGCGTAGCATCAAGCATTCAGTACTTC. It is translated as CASGVASSIQYF.

This clonotype was seen at least ten times. V and J are TRBV4-1 and TRBJ2-7; D gene ambiguous. CDR1 and CDR2 (germline): MGHRA, YSYEKL. V lost 1 base and J lost 7, with 5 bases in between. The CDR3 length is 11 residues. The CDR3, as DNA: TGCGCCAGCAGCCAAGCATCGGAGCAGTACTTC. It yields the protein CASSQASEQYF.

The genes are TRBV14 and TRBJ1-2, with D possibly TRBD1 on 6 matching bases. CDR1 is SGHDN and CDR2 is FVKESK in the germline V gene. CDR3 length: 13 residues. V lost 8 bases and J lost 2, with 12 bases in between. Here the CDR3 reads CASSDRRNYGYTF. CDR3 nucleotides: TGTGCCAGCTCAGACAGGAGGAACTATGGCTACACCTTC. The entire variable domain, with the rest obtained from reference TRBV14 and TRBJ1-2, is as follows: EAGVTQFPSHSVIEKGQTVTLRCDPISGHDNLYWYRRVMGKEIKFLLHFVKESKQDESGMPNNRFLAERTGGTYSTLKVQPAELEDSGVYFCASSDRRNYGYTFGSGTRLTVV.

The rearrangement links TRBV12-3 or TRBV12-4 to TRBJ1-6, with D perhaps matching TRBD1 (5 bases). CDR3 length: 15 amino acids. With 1 base removed from V and 7 bases from J, the gap between germline ends came to 11 bases. In DNA form, the CDR3 reads TGTGCCAGCAGTTTAGGAGGGGTGGTAAATTCACCCCTCCACTTT. Amino acids: CASSLGGVVNSPLHF.

The chain is built from TRBV5-1 and TRBJ1-5; the D gene is possibly TRBD1 (6 bases). The CDR3 runs 15 residues. Deletions cut 0 bases from V and 1 base from J, with 8 bases between. The V gene's germline CDR1 is SGHRS and CDR2 YFSETQ. As DNA, the CDR3 is TGCGCCAGCAGCTTGGGTGGGACAAGCAATCAGCCCCAGCATTTT. Translating gives CASSLGGTSNQPQHF.

The chain carries TRBV10-3 and TRBJ2-5; perhaps TRBD2 as D (5 bases). Per the germline V gene, CDR1 is ENHRY and CDR2 is SYGVKD. The V end lost 6 bases, the J end lost 5 bases, and 13 bases lay between the germline ends. The CDR3 has 13 residues. The CDR3 coding sequence is TGTGCCATCAGCTGGAGGACTGGCGAGACCCAGTACTTC. This translates into CAISWRTGETQYF.